This TCR beta chain was obtained from a study of vaccination and CD4 T cells after COVID-19. The Oncomine TCR Beta short-read assay was applied to DNA of cultured CD4+ T cells. Using the QIAamp micro DNA kit, genomic DNA was extracted from the CD4+ T cells that had been cultured. From the PCR reads, TCRdb called clonotypes with MiXCR, one entry per CDR3 protein. The repertoire holds about 15,000 distinct CDR3 sequences, with roughly 43% as singletons. CDR3 length: 16 amino acids. Germline CDR1 and CDR2: GTSNPN and SVGIG (reference sequence). V was clipped by 0 bases and J by 6 bases, with 21 bases between them. For this clonotype: Its antigen is unknown.

Treatment indicated: approximately 11-day PBMC culture with coronavirus spike peptide pools or control peptides (ViraFEST assay). Sequencing was performed on CD4+ T cells from blood, cultured in vitro. The TCR was taken from a human donor who had recovered from COVID-19. The J gene is TRBJ2-7, the V gene TRBV30; the D gene could be TRBD1 or TRBD2 (5 bases each). In nucleotides, the CDR3 is TGTGCCTGGAGTGTATTTCGGGACGGCCTGAGGGGCGAGCAGTACTTC. This sequence encodes CAWSVFRDGLRGEQYF.